Listed below are T cell receptor beta chains from one sample, sequenced in a study of blood T cell repertoires in COVID-19. Clones were sequenced by immunoSEQ multiplex PCR, and TCRdb holds only the in-frame ones, with some missing. The data show about 530,000 clones, roughly nine tenths seen once. Sequencing was carried out using peripheral blood. The source is a woman aged 50 to 65 with COVID-19, enrolled during active disease. CDR3s include the opening cysteine and the closing phenylalanine or tryptophan. The order of the fields is clone size, D gene, J gene, V gene, CDR3 DNA, CDR3 protein. D genes are given only for firm matches. Clone size is shown for a subset of rows, as once, few, many or a class of expanded clone.

.	.	TRBJ1-1	TRBV12-5	TGTGCTAGTGGCTTGACAGAGAACACTGAAGCTTTCTTT	CASGLTENTEAFF
.	TRBD1	TRBJ2-1	TRBV10-3	TGTGCCATCGCCGGACAGGGGCCGTTCATAAATGAGCAGTTCTTC	CAIAGQGPFINEQFF
.	TRBD1	TRBJ1-2	TRBV30	TGTGCCCGGAGCCGCGGGGGCAGGGGGCGTAATGATCCTGGCTACACCTTC	CARSRGGRGRNDPGYTF
.	TRBD2	TRBJ2-3	TRBV7-8	TGTGCCACCAGACTAGCGGGGGGTCCAGATACGCAGTATTTT	CATRLAGGPDTQYF
few	.	TRBJ2-7	TRBV12-3/TRBV12-4	TGTGCCAGCAAGAGCGACTCTTCCTACGAGCAGTACTTC	CASKSDSSYEQYF
.	TRBD1	TRBJ1-6	TRBV2	TGTGCCAGCAGTACCGGGACAGCTCCCCTCCACTTT	CASSTGTAPLHF
.	.	TRBJ1-1	TRBV27	TGTGCCAGCAGTTTATCATACAGGGCGAACACTGAAGCTTTCTTT	CASSLSYRANTEAFF
once	.	TRBJ1-2	TRBV5-1	TGCGCCAGCAGCTCGACAGCAAACTATGGCTACACCTTC	CASSSTANYGYTF
.	.	TRBJ2-3	TRBV12-5	TGTGCTAGTGGCCCACGAGCTGCCTTAGATACGCAGTATTTT	CASGPRAALDTQYF
.	.	TRBJ1-1	TRBV7-3	TGTGCCAGCAGCTTACAGGGGACGGGGAACACTGAAGCTTTCTTT	CASSLQGTGNTEAFF